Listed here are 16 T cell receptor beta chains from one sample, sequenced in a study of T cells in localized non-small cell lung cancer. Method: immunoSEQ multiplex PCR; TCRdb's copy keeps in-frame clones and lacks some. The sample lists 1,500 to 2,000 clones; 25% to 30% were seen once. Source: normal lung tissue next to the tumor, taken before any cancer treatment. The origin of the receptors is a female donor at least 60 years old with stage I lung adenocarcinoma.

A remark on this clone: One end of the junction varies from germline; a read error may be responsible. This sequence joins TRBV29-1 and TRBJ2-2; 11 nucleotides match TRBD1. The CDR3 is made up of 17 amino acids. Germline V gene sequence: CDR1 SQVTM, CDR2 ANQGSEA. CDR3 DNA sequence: TGCAGCGTTGTCAGGGGGACAGGGGGTCCGAACTCCGGGGAGCTGTTTTTT. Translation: CSVVRGTGGPNSGELFF.

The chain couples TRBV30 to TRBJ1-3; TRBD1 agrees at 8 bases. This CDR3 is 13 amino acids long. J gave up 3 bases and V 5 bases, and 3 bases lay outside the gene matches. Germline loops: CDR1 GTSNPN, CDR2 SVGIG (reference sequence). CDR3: CAWDRGDGNTIYF. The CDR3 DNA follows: TGTGCCTGGGACAGGGGAGATGGAAACACCATATATTTT.

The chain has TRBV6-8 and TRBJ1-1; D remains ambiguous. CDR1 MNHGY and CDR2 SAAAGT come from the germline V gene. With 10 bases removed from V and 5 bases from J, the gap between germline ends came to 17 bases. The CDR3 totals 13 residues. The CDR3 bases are TGTGCCACCCTGCCCACTGTCGGGACTGAAGCTTTCTTT. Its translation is CATLPTVGTEAFF.

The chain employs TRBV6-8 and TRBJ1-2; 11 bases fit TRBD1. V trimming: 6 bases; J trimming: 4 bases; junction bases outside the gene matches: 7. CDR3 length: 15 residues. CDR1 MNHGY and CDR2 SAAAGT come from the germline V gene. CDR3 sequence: CASRRPGTGGYGYTF. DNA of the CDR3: TGTGCCAGCAGGAGACCCGGGACAGGGGGCTATGGCTACACCTTC.

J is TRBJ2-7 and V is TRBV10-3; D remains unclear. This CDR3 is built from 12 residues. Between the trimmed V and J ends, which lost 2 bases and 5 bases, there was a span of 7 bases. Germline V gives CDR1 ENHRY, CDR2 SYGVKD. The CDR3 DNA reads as TGTGCCATCAGTGAGCTGTACCACGAGCAGTACTTC. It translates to CAISELYHEQYF.

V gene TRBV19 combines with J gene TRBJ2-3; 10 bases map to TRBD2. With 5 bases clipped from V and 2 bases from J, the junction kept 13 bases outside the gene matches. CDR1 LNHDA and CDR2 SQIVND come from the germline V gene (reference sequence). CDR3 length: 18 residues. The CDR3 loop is CASSGERIAGGYTDTQYF. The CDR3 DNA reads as TGTGCCAGTAGTGGTGAGCGGATAGCGGGAGGTTACACAGATACGCAGTATTTT. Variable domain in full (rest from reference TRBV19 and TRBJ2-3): DGGITQSPKYLFRKEGQNVTLSCEQNLNHDAMYWYRQDPGQGLRLIYYSQIVNDFQKGDIAEGYSVSREKKESFPLTVTSAQKNPTAFYLCASSGERIAGGYTDTQYFGPGTRLTVL.

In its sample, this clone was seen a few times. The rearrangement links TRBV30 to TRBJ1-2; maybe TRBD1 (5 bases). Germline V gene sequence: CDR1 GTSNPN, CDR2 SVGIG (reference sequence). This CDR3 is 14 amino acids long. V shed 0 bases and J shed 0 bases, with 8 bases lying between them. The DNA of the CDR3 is TGTGCCTGGAGTGTCGACAGAGCTAACTATGGCTACACCTTC. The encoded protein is CAWSVDRANYGYTF.

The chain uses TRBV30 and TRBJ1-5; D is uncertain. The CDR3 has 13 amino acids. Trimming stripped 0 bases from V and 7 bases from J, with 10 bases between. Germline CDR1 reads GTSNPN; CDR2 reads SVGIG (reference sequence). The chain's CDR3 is CAWSVSSGQPQHF. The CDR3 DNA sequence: TGTGCCTGGAGTGTAAGTTCGGGGCAGCCCCAGCATTTT.

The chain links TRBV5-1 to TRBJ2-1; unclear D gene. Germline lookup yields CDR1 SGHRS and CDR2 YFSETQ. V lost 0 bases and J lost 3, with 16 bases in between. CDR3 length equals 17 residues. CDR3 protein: CASSLGRNGISYNEQFF. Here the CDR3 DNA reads TGCGCCAGCAGCTTGGGCAGGAACGGTATAAGCTACAATGAGCAGTTCTTC.

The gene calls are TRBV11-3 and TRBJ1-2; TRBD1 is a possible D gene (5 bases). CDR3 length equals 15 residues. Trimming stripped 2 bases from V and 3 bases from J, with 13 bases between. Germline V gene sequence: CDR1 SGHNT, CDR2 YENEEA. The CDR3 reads CASSLSGLGHYGYTF. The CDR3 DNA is TGTGCCAGCAGCTTATCCGGTCTGGGGCACTATGGCTACACCTTC.

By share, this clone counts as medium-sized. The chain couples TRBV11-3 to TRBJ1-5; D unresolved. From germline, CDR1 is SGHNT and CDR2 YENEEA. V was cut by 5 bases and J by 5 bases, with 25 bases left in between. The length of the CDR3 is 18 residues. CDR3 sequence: CASSAIPTGPSFHQPQHF. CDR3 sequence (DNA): TGTGCCAGCAGCGCGATCCCCACCGGGCCATCTTTTCATCAGCCCCAGCATTTT.

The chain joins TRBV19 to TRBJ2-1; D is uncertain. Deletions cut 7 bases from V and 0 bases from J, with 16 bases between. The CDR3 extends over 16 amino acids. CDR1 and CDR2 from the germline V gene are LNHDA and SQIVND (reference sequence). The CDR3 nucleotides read TGTGCCAGTAAAATCGGGCAGACTTACTCCTACAATGAGCAGTTCTTC. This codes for CASKIGQTYSYNEQFF.

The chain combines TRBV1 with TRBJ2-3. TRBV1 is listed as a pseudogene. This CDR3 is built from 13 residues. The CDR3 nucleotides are TGCGCCAGCAGCCAAGGTTTAGGCGATACGCAGTATTTT. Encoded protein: CASSQGLGDTQYF.

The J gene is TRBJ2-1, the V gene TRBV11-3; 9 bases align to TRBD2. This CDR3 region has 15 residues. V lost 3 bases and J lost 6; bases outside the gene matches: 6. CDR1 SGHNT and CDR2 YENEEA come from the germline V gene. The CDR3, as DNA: TGTGCCAGCAGCTTCCTGAGCGGGGGGCCCAATGAGCAGTTCTTC. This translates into CASSFLSGGPNEQFF.

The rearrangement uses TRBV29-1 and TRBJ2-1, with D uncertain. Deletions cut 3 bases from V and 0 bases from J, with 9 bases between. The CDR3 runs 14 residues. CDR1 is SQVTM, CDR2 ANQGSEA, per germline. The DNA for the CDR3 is TGCAGCGTTGATGGGGTTAGCTCCTACAATGAGCAGTTCTTC. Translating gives CSVDGVSSYNEQFF.

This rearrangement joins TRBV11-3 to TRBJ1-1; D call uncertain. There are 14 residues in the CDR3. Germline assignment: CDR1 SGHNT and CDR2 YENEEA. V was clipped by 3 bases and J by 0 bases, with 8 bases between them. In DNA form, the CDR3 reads TGTGCCAGCAGCTTGTCGACCGTGAACACTGAAGCTTTCTTT. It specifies CASSLSTVNTEAFF.